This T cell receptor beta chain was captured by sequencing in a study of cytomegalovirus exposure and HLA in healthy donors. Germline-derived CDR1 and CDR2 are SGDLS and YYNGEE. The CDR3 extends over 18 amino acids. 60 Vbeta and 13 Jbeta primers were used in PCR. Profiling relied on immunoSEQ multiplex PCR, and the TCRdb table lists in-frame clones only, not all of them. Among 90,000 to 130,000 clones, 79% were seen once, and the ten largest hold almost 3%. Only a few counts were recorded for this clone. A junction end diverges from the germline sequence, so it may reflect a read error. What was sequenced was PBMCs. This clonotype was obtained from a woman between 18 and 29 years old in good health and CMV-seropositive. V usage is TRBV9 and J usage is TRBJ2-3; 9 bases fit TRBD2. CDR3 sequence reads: CATSGGASGTAFTDTQYF. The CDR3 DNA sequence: TGTGCCACCAGCGGAGGGGCTAGCGGGACCGCTTTCACAGATACGCAGTATTTT.